This T cell receptor (beta chain) was observed in a study of blood T cell repertoires in COVID-19. Across the study: Some COVID-19 samples were acute and others convalescent; all came from the United States, Italy and Spain. Sample material is recorded as cDNA or gDNA derived from T cells, B-cell-depleted T cells, or PBMCs.

Original methodology: Reference gene primer amplification gave estimated nucleated cell counts. Sequencing was performed with immunoSEQ multiplex PCR; in TCRdb, only in-frame clones are kept and a portion is missing. V, J and clone size reflect that table, while D and trimming were determined from the DNA. The top ten hold about 1.9% of the sample, which has under 300,000 clones, about four fifths seen once. CDR3 length equals 17 residues. Germline V CDR1 and CDR2: SGHVS, FQNEAQ. V lost 0 bases to trimming and J lost 8 bases, with 19 bases between them. The chain carries TRBV7-8 and TRBJ1-4; D might be TRBD1 (5 bases). This TCR was sampled from a man aged 25-45 years who had recovered from COVID-19. The material sequenced was peripheral blood. The CDR3 DNA is TGTGCCAGCAGCTTAGCGGGCCCAGGGCAGATAAGGGAAAAACTGTTTTTT. This sequence encodes CASSLAGPGQIREKLFF.